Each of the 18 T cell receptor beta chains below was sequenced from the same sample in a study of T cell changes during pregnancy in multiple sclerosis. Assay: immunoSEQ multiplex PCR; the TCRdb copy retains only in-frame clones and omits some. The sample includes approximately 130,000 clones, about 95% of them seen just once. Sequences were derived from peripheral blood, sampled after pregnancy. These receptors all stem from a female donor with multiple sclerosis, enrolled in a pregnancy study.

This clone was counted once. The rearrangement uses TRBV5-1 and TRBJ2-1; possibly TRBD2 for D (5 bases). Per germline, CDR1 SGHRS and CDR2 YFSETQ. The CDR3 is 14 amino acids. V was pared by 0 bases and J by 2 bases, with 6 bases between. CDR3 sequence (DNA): TGCGCCAGCAGCTTGGCGGGGACCTACAATGAGCAGTTCTTC. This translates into CASSLAGTYNEQFF. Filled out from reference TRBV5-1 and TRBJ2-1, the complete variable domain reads KAGVTQTPRYLIKTRGQQVTLSCSPISGHRSVSWYQQTPGQGLQFLFEYFSETQRNKGNFPGRFSGRQFSNSRSEMNVSTLELGDSALYLCASSLAGTYNEQFFGPGTRLTVL.

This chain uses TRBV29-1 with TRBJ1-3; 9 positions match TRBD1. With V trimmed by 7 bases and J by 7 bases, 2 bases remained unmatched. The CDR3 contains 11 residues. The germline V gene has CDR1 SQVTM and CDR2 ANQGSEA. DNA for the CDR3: TGCAGCGCAGGACAGGGGAACACCATATATTTT. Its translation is CSAGQGNTIYF.

DNA for the CDR3: TGTGCCAGCTCACCACTGGGGACAGCTTTTGAAAAACTGTTTTTT. The encoded protein is CASSPLGTAFEKLFF. The chain is built from TRBV18 and TRBJ1-4; 7 positions agree with TRBD1. The germline gives CDR1 KGHSH, CDR2 LQKENI. This CDR3 is built from 15 residues. V gave up 1 base and J gave up 7 bases; unmatched junction bases: 6.

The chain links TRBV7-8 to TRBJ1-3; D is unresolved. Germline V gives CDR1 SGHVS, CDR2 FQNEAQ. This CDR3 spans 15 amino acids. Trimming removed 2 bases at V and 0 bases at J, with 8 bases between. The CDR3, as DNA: TGTGCCAGCAGCTTATCGCCGAGCTCTGGAAACACCATATATTTT. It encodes CASSLSPSSGNTIYF.

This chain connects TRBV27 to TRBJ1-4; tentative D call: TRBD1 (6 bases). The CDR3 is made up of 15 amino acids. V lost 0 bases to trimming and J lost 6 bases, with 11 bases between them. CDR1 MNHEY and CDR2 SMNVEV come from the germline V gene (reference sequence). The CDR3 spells CASSLSQTGHEKLFF. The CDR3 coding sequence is TGTGCCAGCAGTTTATCGCAGACAGGCCATGAAAAACTGTTTTTT.

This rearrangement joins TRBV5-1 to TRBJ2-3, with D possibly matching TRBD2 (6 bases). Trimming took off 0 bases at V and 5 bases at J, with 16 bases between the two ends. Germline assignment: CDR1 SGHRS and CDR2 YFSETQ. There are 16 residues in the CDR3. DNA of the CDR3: TGCGCCAGCAGCTTGGCGGGCGGGGCCGCACAAGATACGCAGTATTTT. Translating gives CASSLAGGAAQDTQYF. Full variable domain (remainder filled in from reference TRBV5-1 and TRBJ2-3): KAGVTQTPRYLIKTRGQQVTLSCSPISGHRSVSWYQQTPGQGLQFLFEYFSETQRNKGNFPGRFSGRQFSNSRSEMNVSTLELGDSALYLCASSLAGGAAQDTQYFGPGTRLTVL.

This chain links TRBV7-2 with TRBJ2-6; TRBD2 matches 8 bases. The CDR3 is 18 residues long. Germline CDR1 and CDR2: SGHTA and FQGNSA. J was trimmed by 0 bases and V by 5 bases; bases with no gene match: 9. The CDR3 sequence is CASSVIRGGISGANVLTF. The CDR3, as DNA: TGTGCCAGCAGCGTAATTCGGGGGGGCATCTCTGGGGCCAACGTCCTGACTTTC.

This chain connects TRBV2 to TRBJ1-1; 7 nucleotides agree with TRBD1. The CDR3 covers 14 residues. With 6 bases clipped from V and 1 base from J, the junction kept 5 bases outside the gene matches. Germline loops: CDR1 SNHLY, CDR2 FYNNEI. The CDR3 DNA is TGTGCCAGCAGCCCCGGACAGGAGAACACTGAAGCTTTCTTT. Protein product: CASSPGQENTEAFF.

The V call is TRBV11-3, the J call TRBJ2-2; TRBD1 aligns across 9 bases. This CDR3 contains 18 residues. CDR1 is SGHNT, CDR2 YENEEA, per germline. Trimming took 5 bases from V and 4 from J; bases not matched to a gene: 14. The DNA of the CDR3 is TGTGCCAGCAGCCCCGGGACAGGGAGTGGCCCTAGCACCGGGGAGCTGTTTTTT. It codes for CASSPGTGSGPSTGELFF.

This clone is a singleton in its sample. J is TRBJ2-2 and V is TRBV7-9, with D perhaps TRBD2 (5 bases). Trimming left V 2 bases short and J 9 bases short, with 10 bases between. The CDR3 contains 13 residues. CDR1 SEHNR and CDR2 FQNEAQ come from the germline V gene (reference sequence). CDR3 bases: TGTGCCAGCAGCTTACCTGGGGAGAGGGAGCTGTTTTTT. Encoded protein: CASSLPGERELFF.

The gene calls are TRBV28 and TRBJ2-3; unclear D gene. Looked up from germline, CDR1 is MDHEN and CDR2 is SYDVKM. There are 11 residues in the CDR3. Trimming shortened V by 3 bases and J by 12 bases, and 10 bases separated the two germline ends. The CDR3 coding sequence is TGTGCCAGCAGTTTCTCTGCGCTCCAGTATTTT. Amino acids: CASSFSALQYF.

CDR3 sequence (DNA): TGTGCCAGCAGCTCGACAGGGCACTATGGCTACACCTTC. It specifies CASSSTGHYGYTF. V and J are TRBV7-8 and TRBJ1-2, with 7 bases lining up with TRBD1. Germline CDR1 and CDR2: SGHVS and FQNEAQ. With V trimmed by 4 bases and J by 3 bases, 2 bases remained unmatched. This CDR3 comprises 13 residues.

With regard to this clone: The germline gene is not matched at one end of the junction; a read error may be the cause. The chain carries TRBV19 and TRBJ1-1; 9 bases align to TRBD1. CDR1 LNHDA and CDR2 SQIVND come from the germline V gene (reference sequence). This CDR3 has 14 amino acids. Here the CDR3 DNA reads TGTGTCAGTCGTAACAGGGGGCTTACGACTGAAGCTTTCTTT. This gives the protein CVSRNRGLTTEAFF.

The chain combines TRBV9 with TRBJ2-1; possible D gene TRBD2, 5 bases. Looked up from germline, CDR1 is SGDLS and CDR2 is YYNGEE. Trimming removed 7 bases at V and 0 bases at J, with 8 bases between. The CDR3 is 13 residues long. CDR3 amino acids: CASGGSSYNEQFF. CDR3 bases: TGTGCCAGCGGAGGATCCTCCTACAATGAGCAGTTCTTC.

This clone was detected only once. CDR3 nucleotides: TGTGCCAGCTCACCAGGTCTAGCGGGAGAGGTTGAGCAGTTCTTC. This translates into CASSPGLAGEVEQFF. The rearrangement joins TRBV18 to TRBJ2-1; TRBD2 agrees at 10 bases. The germline V gene encodes CDR1 KGHSH and CDR2 LQKENI. The CDR3 sequence is 15 residues long. V lost 2 bases to trimming and J lost 9 bases; unmatched junction nucleotides: 7.

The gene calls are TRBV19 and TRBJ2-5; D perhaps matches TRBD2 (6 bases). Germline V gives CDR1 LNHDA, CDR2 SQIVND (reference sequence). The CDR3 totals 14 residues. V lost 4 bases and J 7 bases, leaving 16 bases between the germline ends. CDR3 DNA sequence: TGTGCCAGTAGTACCATAAGCGGGTCTATGACCCAGTACTTC. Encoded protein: CASSTISGSMTQYF.

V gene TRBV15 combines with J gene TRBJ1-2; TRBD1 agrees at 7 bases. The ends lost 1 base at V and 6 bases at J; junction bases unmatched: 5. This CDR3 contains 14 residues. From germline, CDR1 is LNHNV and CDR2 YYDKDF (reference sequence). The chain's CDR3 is CATSRGSTGNGYTF. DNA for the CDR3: TGTGCCACCAGCAGAGGATCGACAGGGAATGGCTACACCTTC. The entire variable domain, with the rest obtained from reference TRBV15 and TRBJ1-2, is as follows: DAMVIQNPRYQVTQFGKPVTLSCSQTLNHNVMYWYQQKSSQAPKLLFHYYDKDFNNEADTPDNFQSRRPNTSFCFLDIRSPGLGDTAMYLCATSRGSTGNGYTFGSGTRLTVV.

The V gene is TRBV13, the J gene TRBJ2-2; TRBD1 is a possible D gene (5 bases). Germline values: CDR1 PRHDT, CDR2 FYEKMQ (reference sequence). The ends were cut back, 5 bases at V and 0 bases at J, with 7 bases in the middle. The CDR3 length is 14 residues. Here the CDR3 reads CASSPTANTGELFF. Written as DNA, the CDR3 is TGTGCCAGCAGCCCGACAGCGAACACCGGGGAGCTGTTTTTT.